This T cell receptor beta chain was sequenced for a study of cytomegalovirus exposure and HLA in healthy donors. Overall study context: Approximately 85 million unique TCRs from HLA-typed donors were held in an early release of data.

In the case of this clone: What it binds is not known.

PCR amplification relied on 60 Vbeta primers (plus 13 Jbeta primers). Repertoires were generated with immunoSEQ multiplex PCR, while TCRdb's copy carries only in-frame clones and drops some. The sample consists of about 88,000 clones, over 55% of them appearing once. From germline, CDR1 is LNHDA and CDR2 SQIVND (reference sequence). V was trimmed by 3 bases and J by 6 bases, leaving 9 bases between them. The CDR3 has 13 residues. Study-level points and caveats: Presence/absence analyses assumed roughly uniform sequencing depth across donors. Later analysis associated a missense DCLRE1C variant with TCR beta V- and J-gene trimming.

Sequencing was done on a sample of PBMCs. This sequence was found in a woman under 30 in good health and CMV-seropositive. V usage is TRBV19 and J usage is TRBJ2-1; D perhaps matches TRBD1 (5 bases). CDR3 sequence (DNA): TGTGCCAGTAGTATGGGGCCCAGCAATGAGCAGTTCTTC. Amino acid sequence: CASSMGPSNEQFF.